This T cell receptor beta chain was captured in a study of Graves' ophthalmopathy and Graves' hyperthyroidism. Notes on the study in general: This model predicted ophthalmopathy progression (sensitivity around 70%, specificity 72.22%). Most expanded clonotypes from thyroid (those above 0.001 frequency) were also found in blood.

This clonotype was recorded many times. Its antigen is undetermined. Beta-chain TCR CDR3 regions were amplified from RNA transcripts. Second-round multiplex PCR came after first-round RT-PCR with HTBI primers. TCRdb passed the multiplex PCR reads through MiXCR, listing each CDR3 protein once. The repertoire holds about 600,000 distinct CDR3 sequences, with 39% as singletons. Other autoimmune diseases, uncontrolled infections, pregnancy or lactation excluded patients from enrollment. The authors diagnosed from clinical symptoms, serum thyroxine, TRAb, thyroid ultrasound and orbital computed tomography. The germline V and J ends were trimmed by 5 bases and 4 bases, with 9 bases remaining between them. Per germline, CDR1 SGHVS and CDR2 FQNEAQ. This CDR3 region has 12 residues.

The TCR comes from an adult man with Graves' hyperthyroidism. Sample: peripheral blood or thyroid tissue (not recorded which). This rearrangement joins TRBV7-8 to TRBJ2-7, with D perhaps matching TRBD1 (5 bases). The CDR3 bases are TGTGCCAGCAGCCCGGACATATACGAGCAGTACTTC. This translates into CASSPDIYEQYF.